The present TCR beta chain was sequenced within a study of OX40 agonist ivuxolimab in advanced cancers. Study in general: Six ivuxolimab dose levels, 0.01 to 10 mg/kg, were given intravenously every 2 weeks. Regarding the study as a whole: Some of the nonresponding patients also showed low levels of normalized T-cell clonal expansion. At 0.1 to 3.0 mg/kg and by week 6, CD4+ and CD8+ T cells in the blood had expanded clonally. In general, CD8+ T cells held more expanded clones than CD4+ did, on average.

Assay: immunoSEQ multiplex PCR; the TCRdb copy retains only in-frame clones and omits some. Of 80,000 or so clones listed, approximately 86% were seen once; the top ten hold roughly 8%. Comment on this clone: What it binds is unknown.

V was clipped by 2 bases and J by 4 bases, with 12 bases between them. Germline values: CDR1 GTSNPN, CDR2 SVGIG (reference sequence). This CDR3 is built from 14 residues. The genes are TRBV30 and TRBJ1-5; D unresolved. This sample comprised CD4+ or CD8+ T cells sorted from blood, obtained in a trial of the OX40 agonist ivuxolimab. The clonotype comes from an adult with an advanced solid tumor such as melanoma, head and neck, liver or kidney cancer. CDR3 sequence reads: CAWSLPLRNQPQHF. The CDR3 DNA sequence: TGTGCCTGGAGTCTTCCTTTGAGGAATCAGCCCCAGCATTTT.